One sample yielded the 3 T cell receptor beta chains listed below, sequenced in a study of T-cell reconstitution after alpha-beta-depleted transplantation in children. Unique molecular identifiers tagged the TCRbeta library. Each CDR3 protein gets one entry after TCRdb re-called the PCR reads with MiXCR. Seen here are 500,000 to 750,000 distinct CDR3 sequences, 13% observed once, and the top ten hold 2% to 2.5%. The material sequenced was PBMCs, mostly from graft donor cells, taken 360 days after TCRalphabeta/CD19-depleted stem cell transplant. The receptors come from a male patient younger than 18 who had a stem cell transplant for acute myeloid leukemia, so the T cells may come from the graft donor.

This clonotype has just a few counts. V gene TRBV12-3 or TRBV12-4 combines with J gene TRBJ2-3, with D perhaps matching TRBD2 (7 bases). The CDR3 sequence is 18 residues long. Trimming shortened V by 6 bases and J by 2 bases, and 24 bases separated the two germline ends. This CDR3 is CASSRGGPSGHHTDTQYF. As DNA, the CDR3 is TGTGCCAGCAGCCGTGGGGGCCCTAGCGGACACCACACAGATACGCAGTATTTT.

The chain links TRBV27 to TRBJ2-7; tentatively, D is TRBD1 (6 bases). Germline loops: CDR1 MNHEY, CDR2 SMNVEV (reference sequence). V was cut by 0 bases and J by 11 bases, with 23 bases left in between. The CDR3 is 16 residues long. CDR3 bases: TGTGCCAGCAGTTTATCCCAGGGGCGTGACCCTACGAGGAAGTACTTC. Residues: CASSLSQGRDPTRKYF.

In this sample, this clonotype turned up many times. The rearrangement joins TRBV7-9 to TRBJ2-1; weak D call: TRBD1 (6 bases). Germline lookup yields CDR1 SEHNR and CDR2 FQNEAQ (reference sequence). Trimming took off 3 bases at V and 0 bases at J, with 21 bases between the two ends. The CDR3 contains 19 residues. The CDR3, as DNA: TGTGCCAGCAGCTTCCATATCAGGGGCCGATTTTCCTCCTACAATGAGCAGTTCTTC. Encoded protein: CASSFHIRGRFSSYNEQFF.